This entry lists 32 T cell receptor beta chains sequenced from one sample in a study of blood T cell repertoires in COVID-19 (dated by TCRdb to 2018 to 2021). Receptor libraries were prepared by the immunoSEQ multiplex PCR assay. TCRdb mirrors the immuneACCESS table, restricted to in-frame sequences. Some clones are absent from its copies; in checked studies, under half trace to an unresolved V gene, and the reason for the others is unknown. For this sample there are 200,000 to 250,000 clones; about 80% appear just once. The ten largest clones take up less than 2% of the sample. The sample comprised PBMCs or T cells enriched from blood (not recorded which). Receptors were obtained from a man aged 55 to 70 who had recovered from COVID-19.

V and J are TRBV4-3 and TRBJ2-1; 9 nucleotides line up with TRBD2. J was trimmed by 9 bases and V by 0 bases; bases with no gene match: 12. Germline V gene data show CDR1 as LGHNA and CDR2 as YSLEER. The CDR3 totals 17 residues. The CDR3 DNA is TGCGCCAGCAGCCAAGATCGCGGGATAGCGGGGGTGGGTGAGCAGTTCTTC. Its protein product is CASSQDRGIAGVGEQFF.

The chain has TRBV11-1 and TRBJ2-2; 8 bases are a match to TRBD1. CDR3 length: 14 amino acids. After removal of 4 bases from V and 7 bases from J, the junction contained 5 bases not matched to a gene. The germline gives CDR1 SGHAT, CDR2 FQDESV (reference sequence). The CDR3 nucleotides read TGTGCCAGCAGCTCGCAGGGGGCTGACGGGGAGCTGTTTTTT. Its translation: CASSSQGADGELFF. Full variable domain (rest looked up from reference TRBV11-1 and TRBJ2-2): EAEVAQSPRYKITEKSQAVAFWCDPISGHATLYWYRQILGQGPELLVQFQDESVVDDSQLPKDRFSAERLKGVDSTLKIQPAELGDSAMYLCASSSQGADGELFFGEGSRLTVL.

J is TRBJ2-2 and V is TRBV7-9, with 8 bases lining up with TRBD1. Germline loops: CDR1 SEHNR, CDR2 FQNEAQ (reference sequence). After removal of 5 bases from V and 7 bases from J, the junction contained 6 bases not matched to a gene. The CDR3 loop spans 14 amino acids. The CDR3 sequence: CASSTGQADGELFF. The CDR3, as DNA: TGTGCCAGCAGCACGGGACAGGCGGACGGGGAGCTGTTTTTT.

The chain recombines TRBV3-1 (or the pseudogene TRBV3-2) with TRBJ2-1; TRBD1 might be the D (6 bases). The CDR3 covers 13 residues. Germline lookup yields CDR1 LGHDT and CDR2 YNNKEL (reference sequence). Trimming shortened V by 10 bases and J by 7 bases, and 17 bases separated the two germline ends. The CDR3 bases are TGTGCCACCAAGGGGGACCTCTGGAATGAGCAGTTCTTC. This gives the protein CATKGDLWNEQFF.

The chain is built from TRBV16 and TRBJ1-2, with 8 bases that match TRBD1. Germline V gene lookup returns CDR1 KGHSY and CDR2 FQNENV. This CDR3 is 14 amino acids long. Trimming took 0 bases from V and 3 from J; bases not matched to a gene: 0. The DNA of the CDR3 is TGTGCCAGCAGCCAATCGGACAGGGACTATGGCTACACCTTC. Protein: CASSQSDRDYGYTF.

The rearrangement links TRBV11-3 to TRBJ2-7; D is perhaps TRBD2 (5 bases). The CDR3 length is 15 residues. Trimming took 3 bases from V and 0 from J, leaving 12 bases between them. CDR1 is SGHNT and CDR2 is YENEEA in the germline V gene. The DNA for the CDR3 is TGTGCCAGCAGCTTGAGCGGCGATCTCTCCTACGAGCAGTACTTC. Translating gives CASSLSGDLSYEQYF. Full variable domain (remainder filled in from reference TRBV11-3 and TRBJ2-7): EAGVVQSPRYKIIEKKQPVAFWCNPISGHNTLYWYLQNLGQGPELLIRYENEEAVDDSQLPKDRFSAERLKGVDSTLKIQPAELGDSAVYLCASSLSGDLSYEQYFGPGTRLTVT.

The V and J genes are TRBV29-1 and TRBJ1-1, with a tentative D call TRBD1 (5 bases). This CDR3 contains 14 residues. V gave up 5 bases and J gave up 4 bases, with 17 bases separating them. CDR1 is SQVTM and CDR2 is ANQGSEA in the germline V gene. CDR3 residues: CSVIGPSGTTEAFF. The DNA for the CDR3 is TGCAGCGTTATAGGTCCCAGCGGGACCACTGAAGCTTTCTTT.

V is TRBV5-1 and J is TRBJ1-6; 8 nucleotides align to TRBD1. CDR3 size: 16 residues. Germline CDR1 is SGHRS and CDR2 is YFSETQ. With V trimmed by 4 bases and J by 3 bases, 6 bases remained unmatched. CDR3 amino acids: CASSVTGVDYNSPLHF. Written as DNA, the CDR3 is TGCGCCAGCAGCGTGACAGGGGTTGACTATAATTCACCCCTCCACTTT.

This rearrangement joins TRBV5-1 to TRBJ1-2; 7 bases agree with TRBD1. After removal of 4 bases from V and 0 bases from J, the junction contained 6 bases not matched to a gene. Per germline, CDR1 SGHRS and CDR2 YFSETQ. The CDR3 contains 15 residues. CDR3 region: CASSGGTVPNYGYTF. CDR3 DNA sequence: TGCGCCAGCAGCGGGGGGACAGTTCCTAACTATGGCTACACCTTC.

The V and J genes are TRBV27 and TRBJ1-2; perhaps TRBD1 as D (6 bases). Germline loops: CDR1 MNHEY, CDR2 SMNVEV (reference sequence). The CDR3 spans 15 residues. V lost 6 bases and J 2 bases, leaving 16 bases between the germline ends. CDR3 nucleotide sequence: TGTGCCAGCAGGATCTCCGGGACATTAAACTATGGCTACACCTTC. Amino acid sequence: CASRISGTLNYGYTF.

The chain has TRBV6-1 and TRBJ1-2, with a weak D call TRBD1 (5 bases). There are 15 residues in the CDR3. The V end was cut by 2 bases, the J end by 4 bases, with 14 bases between. CDR1 and CDR2 from the germline V gene are MNHNS and SASEGT. CDR3 residues: CASSESQGFGYGYTF. CDR3 DNA: TGTGCCAGCAGTGAATCCCAGGGATTCGGCTATGGCTACACCTTC.

Concerning this clone itself: The identical CDR3 is also encoded by other nucleotide sequences in the sample. The V call is TRBV18, the J call TRBJ1-1; 9 bases align to TRBD1. Trimming at V came to 0 bases and at J to 6 bases, leaving 2 bases not matched to a gene. Per germline, CDR1 KGHSH and CDR2 LQKENI. This CDR3 is 14 amino acids long. In DNA, the CDR3 is TGTGCCAGCTCACCACCAACAGGGGGCCCTGAAGCTTTCTTT. Amino acids: CASSPPTGGPEAFF.

This clone was seen just once. The J gene is TRBJ1-2, the V gene TRBV6-5; D not certain. Trimming left V 10 bases short and J 5 bases short, with 11 bases between. Germline V gene lookup returns CDR1 MNHEY and CDR2 SVGAGI. The CDR3 contains 11 residues. CDR3 residues: CATQSGYGYTF. CDR3 DNA sequence: TGTGCCACCCAATCGGGATATGGCTACACCTTC.

V is TRBV27 and J is TRBJ2-7; 8 bases match TRBD1. CDR3 size: 15 residues. Unmatched junction bases numbered 2, after V lost 1 base and J lost 0 bases. Germline values: CDR1 MNHEY, CDR2 SMNVEV (reference sequence). The CDR3 sequence: CASSLFTGGSYEQYF. For the CDR3, the DNA is TGTGCCAGCAGTTTATTTACAGGGGGCTCCTACGAGCAGTACTTC.

This rearrangement joins TRBV4-2 to TRBJ1-5; the D gene is possibly TRBD1 (6 bases). CDR1 LGHNA and CDR2 YNFKEQ come from the germline V gene. Trimming took 0 bases from V and 5 from J, leaving 8 bases between them. This CDR3 region has 14 residues. The CDR3 DNA sequence: TGTGCCAGCAGCCAAGAGGGGGCCGATCAGCCCCAGCATTTT. It codes for CASSQEGADQPQHF.

The chain recombines TRBV2 with TRBJ1-3; a weak D match, TRBD1 (5 bases). V shed 8 bases and J shed 3 bases, with 8 bases lying between them. This CDR3 has 12 residues. Germline-derived CDR1 and CDR2 are SNHLY and FYNNEI. CDR3 region: CASRGGGNTIYF. The CDR3 nucleotides read TGTGCCAGCCGGGGGGGTGGAAACACCATATATTTT.

The chain uses TRBV19 and TRBJ1-2; D might be TRBD1 (6 bases). The CDR3 is 16 residues long. Germline CDR1 LNHDA, CDR2 SQIVND (reference sequence). Trimming cost V 1 base and J 3 bases, with 15 bases left between them. CDR3 DNA sequence: TGTGCCAGTAGTATAGTGGGGAGACAGGAGGACTATGGCTACACCTTC. Amino acids: CASSIVGRQEDYGYTF.

Of note for this clone: No conserved phenylalanine or tryptophan ends this CDR3, so it is likely a read error. No DNA is shown, since the ends of the CDR3 on it are uncertain; the CDR3 is the one TCRdb lists. J is TRBJ2-7 and V is TRBV3-1 (or the pseudogene TRBV3-2); TRBD2, the table's D call, was not compared with the DNA. Germline V gene data show CDR1 as LGHDT and CDR2 as YNNKEL (reference sequence). The CDR3 comprises 8 residues, both ends counted. The chain's CDR3 is CASSQDLR.

V usage is TRBV5-1 and J usage is TRBJ1-1, with D tentatively TRBD1 (5 bases). The length of the CDR3 is 15 residues. Per the germline V gene, CDR1 is SGHRS and CDR2 is YFSETQ. Trimming stripped 0 bases from V and 1 base from J, with 10 bases between. The CDR3 spells CASSLGSRANTEAFF. As DNA, the CDR3 is TGCGCCAGCAGCTTGGGGTCCAGGGCGAACACTGAAGCTTTCTTT.

V is TRBV6-6 and J is TRBJ2-3; maybe TRBD1 (5 bases). The CDR3 is 16 residues long. In germline, CDR1 is MNHNY, CDR2 SVGAGI (reference sequence). Trimming took 0 bases from V and 4 from J, leaving 14 bases between them. CDR3 loop: CASSYSTATDADTQYF. The DNA of the CDR3 is TGTGCCAGCAGTTACTCGACAGCTACAGATGCAGATACGCAGTATTTT.

V usage is TRBV11-3 and J usage is TRBJ2-7; TRBD1 aligns across 9 bases. V trimming: 6 bases; J trimming: 2 bases; junction bases outside the gene matches: 5. The CDR3 is 14 amino acids. Germline V lookup: CDR1 SGHNT, CDR2 YENEEA. The CDR3 nucleotides read TGTGCCAGCAGTCTCCGGGACAGGGCCTACGAGCAGTACTTC. Residues: CASSLRDRAYEQYF.

The rearrangement joins TRBV30 to TRBJ1-5; TRBD1 matches at 7 bases. The CDR3 runs 15 residues. J was trimmed by 4 bases and V by 3 bases; bases with no gene match: 9. Germline assignment: CDR1 GTSNPN and CDR2 SVGIG (reference sequence). CDR3 in amino acids: CAWSQTGTANQPQHF. Here the CDR3 DNA reads TGTGCCTGGAGCCAAACCGGGACAGCAAATCAGCCCCAGCATTTT.

The chain carries TRBV11-1 and TRBJ2-7, with D perhaps TRBD1 (5 bases). CDR1 SGHAT and CDR2 FQDESV come from the germline V gene (reference sequence). V was clipped by 5 bases and J by 0 bases, with 8 bases between them. This CDR3 is built from 13 residues. The CDR3 sequence: CASSPDSSYEQYF. The CDR3 bases are TGTGCCAGCAGCCCCGACAGCTCCTACGAGCAGTACTTC.

The CDR3 here is CASSRDTANTGELFF. The CDR3 DNA reads TGTGCCAGCAGCCGGGACACCGCCAACACCGGGGAGCTGTTTTTT. The chain is built from TRBV11-2 and TRBJ2-2; the D gene is possibly TRBD1 (6 bases). Germline CDR1 and CDR2: SGHAT and FQNNGV. The V gene lost 5 bases and the J gene lost 2 bases, with 12 bases spanning the gap. The CDR3 has 15 residues.

This clone occurred once. The chain employs TRBV6-4 and TRBJ1-6, with 8 bases aligning to TRBD1. Germline lookup yields CDR1 MRHNA and CDR2 SNTAGT. This CDR3 region has 14 residues. V trimming: 5 bases; J trimming: 8 bases; junction bases outside the gene matches: 5. The CDR3 here is CASSRTGNDSPLHF. DNA of the CDR3: TGTGCCAGCAGTCGGACAGGGAACGATTCACCCCTCCACTTT.

V usage is TRBV9 and J usage is TRBJ2-1, with TRBD1 matching over 10 bases. This CDR3 comprises 15 residues. Per germline, CDR1 SGDLS and CDR2 YYNGEE. The junction had 2 bases not matched to a gene; V was cut back by 3 bases and J by 2 bases. CDR3 residues: CASSATGGAYNEQFF. The CDR3 DNA reads as TGTGCCAGCAGCGCGACAGGGGGCGCCTACAATGAGCAGTTCTTC.

The chain combines TRBV4-2 with TRBJ1-1; TRBD1 might be the D (5 bases). The V gene lost 2 bases and the J gene lost 1 base, with 5 bases spanning the gap. Germline assignment: CDR1 LGHNA and CDR2 YNFKEQ. The CDR3 totals 13 residues. The CDR3: CASSQRGNTEAFF. The CDR3 DNA reads as TGTGCCAGCAGCCAAAGGGGGAACACTGAAGCTTTCTTT.

This clone was seen only once. V and J are TRBV6-2 or TRBV6-3 and TRBJ2-2; TRBD1 aligns across 8 bases. Germline CDR1 MNHEY, CDR2 SVGEGT. After removal of 5 bases from V and 7 bases from J, the junction contained 15 bases not matched to a gene. The CDR3 sequence is 17 residues long. CDR3 sequence: CASSPNPRTGGGGELFF. DNA for the CDR3: TGTGCCAGCAGTCCCAACCCCCGAACAGGGGGTGGCGGGGAGCTGTTTTTT.

The rearrangement joins TRBV5-4 to TRBJ2-1; TRBD1 agrees at 7 bases. The CDR3 runs 13 residues. Germline CDR1 reads SGHNT; CDR2 reads YYREEE (reference sequence). The V gene end was trimmed by 4 bases and the J gene end by 12 bases; junction bases not matched to a gene: 10. For the CDR3, the DNA is TGTGCCAGCAGCCATACAGGGGTAGTAGTGCAGTTCTTC. This sequence encodes CASSHTGVVVQFF.

This clone was counted a few times. This sequence joins TRBV7-3 and TRBJ1-1; 7 bases fit TRBD1. V dropped 5 bases and J dropped 4; count of bases not matched to a gene: 13. The CDR3 loop spans 16 amino acids. In germline, CDR1 is SGHTA, CDR2 FQGTGA. The CDR3 nucleotides are TGTGCCAGCAGCCCAAGGCAGGGCAGGGGGAGCACTGAAGCTTTCTTT. Translated, it gives CASSPRQGRGSTEAFF.

This sequence joins TRBV10-3 and TRBJ2-7; the match to TRBD1 covers 9 bases. CDR3 size: 16 residues. Trimming removed 6 bases from V and 3 bases from J; junction bases left unmatched: 12. The germline gives CDR1 ENHRY, CDR2 SYGVKD. CDR3 nucleotide sequence: TGTGCCATCAGGGGACAGGGCCGGGTAAATAGCTACGAGCAGTACTTC. Its protein product is CAIRGQGRVNSYEQYF.

The CDR3 DNA is TGTGCCAGCCGATACACAGGGGAAAATTCACCCCTCCACTTT. It encodes CASRYTGENSPLHF. This chain connects TRBV27 to TRBJ1-6, with TRBD1 identical over 7 bases. Germline-derived CDR1 and CDR2 are MNHEY and SMNVEV (reference sequence). J lost 7 bases, V lost 8 bases, and 8 bases had no gene match. This CDR3 region has 14 residues.